Following are 31 T cell receptor beta chains from one sample sequenced in a study of blood T cell repertoires in COVID-19. The repertoire was sequenced with immunoSEQ multiplex PCR; TCRdb's copy has only in-frame clones and lacks some. Counted here are roughly 87,000 clones, roughly 87% occurring once; the ten biggest clones make up less than 6.5%. The sequenced material came from peripheral blood. These receptors were taken from a woman at least 80 years old with active COVID-19.

J is TRBJ1-5 and V is TRBV28; D uncertain. Per germline, CDR1 MDHEN and CDR2 SYDVKM. The CDR3 loop spans 15 amino acids. V lost 5 bases, J lost 0 bases, and 11 bases lay in between. The CDR3 reads CASSTRRDSNQPQHF. CDR3 DNA sequence: TGTGCCAGCAGTACGAGACGGGATAGCAATCAGCCCCAGCATTTT.

V is TRBV9 and J is TRBJ2-1, with 11 bases identical to TRBD2. J lost 6 bases, V lost 5 bases, and 13 bases had no gene match. Germline-derived CDR1 and CDR2 are SGDLS and YYNGEE. The CDR3 is made up of 17 amino acids. The CDR3 here is CASSGASRGTSGNEQFF. As DNA, the CDR3 is TGTGCCAGCAGTGGAGCCTCCCGGGGGACTAGCGGCAATGAGCAGTTCTTC.

The rearrangement joins TRBV7-9 to TRBJ1-1; D ambiguous. Germline V gene lookup returns CDR1 SEHNR and CDR2 FQNEAQ (reference sequence). V dropped 7 bases and J dropped 5 bases, with 8 bases sitting between them. The CDR3 covers 11 residues. CDR3 sequence (DNA): TGTGCCAGCACGCCAGGTACTGAAGCTTTCTTT. This sequence encodes CASTPGTEAFF.

The chain carries TRBV5-4 and TRBJ2-7; possible D gene TRBD1, 6 bases. This CDR3 contains 16 residues. The germline V and J ends were trimmed by 0 bases and 9 bases, with 22 bases remaining between them. In germline, CDR1 is SGHNT, CDR2 YYREEE (reference sequence). The DNA of the CDR3 is TGTGCCAGCAGCTTGGACTTTTCCAAGGGGGATGCCGGGCAGTACTTC. This translates into CASSLDFSKGDAGQYF.

The chain links TRBV7-8 to TRBJ2-4; D is perhaps TRBD1 (6 bases). The CDR3 sequence is 17 residues long. Germline CDR1 is SGHVS and CDR2 is FQNEAQ. The ends were cut back, 0 bases at V and 0 bases at J, with 12 bases in the middle. CDR3 protein: CASSLAKGQLAKNIQYF. In DNA, the CDR3 is TGTGCCAGCAGCTTAGCGAAAGGACAGCTAGCCAAAAACATTCAGTACTTC.

This chain links TRBV6-2 or TRBV6-3 with TRBJ2-2; 12 nucleotides align to TRBD2. V was clipped by 4 bases and J by 3 bases; unmatched bases: 15. The CDR3 is made up of 20 amino acids. Germline V gene data show CDR1 as MNHEY and CDR2 as SVGEGT. CDR3 sequence reads: CASSFPLTSGRRGDTGELFF. The CDR3 DNA is TGTGCCAGCAGTTTTCCTCTAACTAGCGGGAGGCGGGGAGACACCGGGGAGCTGTTTTTT.

J is TRBJ2-2 and V is TRBV9; D perhaps matches TRBD2 (6 bases). Deletions cut 0 bases from V and 1 base from J, with 10 bases between. The V gene's germline CDR1 is SGDLS and CDR2 YYNGEE. CDR3 length: 16 residues. The DNA for the CDR3 is TGTGCCAGCAGCGTAGTAGCTAGCGAGAACACCGGGGAGCTGTTTTTT. This encodes CASSVVASENTGELFF.

This rearrangement joins TRBV18 to TRBJ1-2; the D is unclear. Germline V gene lookup returns CDR1 KGHSH and CDR2 LQKENI. V lost 3 bases, J lost 4 bases, and 15 bases lay in between. The CDR3 has 15 residues. The CDR3 DNA reads TGTGCCAGCTCACCGGGCCCCGGAGCGGTCTATGGCTACACCTTC. It translates to CASSPGPGAVYGYTF.

The CDR3 DNA is TGTGCCAGCATTTGGGAAAGGGGGCGGGAGACCCAGTACTTC. Protein product: CASIWERGRETQYF. The chain recombines TRBV2 with TRBJ2-5; 7 bases are shared with TRBD1. J gave up 5 bases and V 7 bases, and 10 bases lay outside the gene matches. Germline V gene lookup returns CDR1 SNHLY and CDR2 FYNNEI. The CDR3 has 14 residues. Full variable domain (outside the CDR3, taken from reference TRBV2 and TRBJ2-5): EPEVTQTPSHQVTQMGQEVILRCVPISNHLYFYWYRQILGQKVEFLVSFYNNEISEKSEIFDDQFSVERPDGSNFTLKIRSTKLEDSAMYFCASIWERGRETQYFGPGTRLLVL.

The chain has TRBV18 and TRBJ2-3, with TRBD2 matching 7 bases. The ends lost 2 bases at V and 0 bases at J; junction bases unmatched: 11. The CDR3 consists of 18 residues. The germline V gene has CDR1 KGHSH and CDR2 LQKENI. The CDR3 loop reads CASSPNEGLPTSTDTQYF. In DNA, the CDR3 is TGTGCCAGCTCACCAAACGAGGGACTACCCACTAGCACAGATACGCAGTATTTT. Supplemented by reference TRBV18 and TRBJ2-3, the full variable domain reads NAGVMQNPRHLVRRRGQEARLRCSPMKGHSHVYWYRQLPEEGLKFMVYLQKENIIDESGMPKERFSAEFPKEGPSILRIQQVVRGDSAAYFCASSPNEGLPTSTDTQYFGPGTRLTVL.

The V and J genes are TRBV28 and TRBJ1-4; no clear D gene. Trimming left V 3 bases short and J 6 bases short, with 14 bases between. The CDR3 contains 15 residues. Germline-derived CDR1 and CDR2 are MDHEN and SYDVKM. The CDR3 reads CASSLFATLDEKLFF. The CDR3 nucleotides are TGTGCCAGCAGTTTGTTTGCGACACTGGATGAAAAACTGTTTTTT. Filled out from reference TRBV28 and TRBJ1-4, the complete variable domain reads DVKVTQSSRYLVKRTGEKVFLECVQDMDHENMFWYRQDPGLGLRLIYFSYDVKMKEKGDIPEGYSVSREKKERFSLILESASTNQTSMYLCASSLFATLDEKLFFGSGTQLSVL.

The chain has TRBV12-3 or TRBV12-4 and TRBJ2-1; D gene unclear. The germline V and J ends were trimmed by 7 bases and 8 bases, with 12 bases remaining between them. The CDR3 has 12 amino acids. The CDR3, as DNA: TGTGCCAGCACTACTCTAGTGGATGAGCAGTTCTTC. Translating it yields CASTTLVDEQFF.

The CDR3 protein is CASSQVDRLAGVRQFF. The CDR3 DNA follows: TGTGCCAGCAGCCAAGTAGATAGACTAGCGGGAGTGCGGCAGTTCTTC. The chain recombines TRBV4-2 with TRBJ2-1; TRBD2 matches at 12 bases. The V segment lost 1 base and the J segment 12 bases; nucleotides outside the gene matches: 10. The CDR3 extends over 16 amino acids. Germline CDR1 LGHNA, CDR2 YNFKEQ.

The rearrangement uses TRBV20-1 and TRBJ2-5; D remains ambiguous. Trimming left V 3 bases short and J 5 bases short, with 4 bases between. This CDR3 comprises 10 residues. The germline V gene has CDR1 DFQATT and CDR2 SNEGSKA (reference sequence). The chain's CDR3 is CSASLETQYF. CDR3 bases: TGCAGTGCTAGTCTGGAGACCCAGTACTTC.

The table lists this clone with a count of one. This chain joins TRBV9 and TRBJ2-7, with D hard to call. The length of the CDR3 is 13 residues. From germline, CDR1 is SGDLS and CDR2 YYNGEE. V lost 4 bases and J lost 0, with 8 bases in between. The CDR3 DNA reads as TGTGCCAGCAGCCCGAGTGGCTCCTACGAGCAGTACTTC. Protein product: CASSPSGSYEQYF.

This clone was recorded once. This chain uses TRBV15 with TRBJ2-1; possible D gene TRBD1, 5 bases. Trimming left V 3 bases short and J 9 bases short, with 18 bases between. From germline, CDR1 is LNHNV and CDR2 YYDKDF (reference sequence). CDR3 size: 15 residues. The CDR3 bases are TGTGCCACCAGCAGCCTTAGTAGGGGTATTAGTGAGCAGTTCTTC. It yields the protein CATSSLSRGISEQFF.

V is TRBV24-1 and J is TRBJ2-6, with 7 positions matching TRBD1. The CDR3 contains 14 residues. After removal of 9 bases from V and 1 base from J, the junction contained 2 bases not matched to a gene. The germline V gene has CDR1 KGHDR and CDR2 SFDVKD. CDR3 amino acids: CATGTVSGANVLTF. The CDR3 nucleotides read TGTGCCACCGGGACAGTTTCTGGGGCCAACGTCCTGACTTTC.

This chain connects TRBV4-3 to TRBJ2-7; 12 bases align to TRBD2. The CDR3 sequence is 16 residues long. V gave up 0 bases and J gave up 3 bases; unmatched junction bases: 3. Germline CDR1 reads LGHNA; CDR2 reads YSLEER. CDR3 protein: CASSQDRTSGNYEQYF. The CDR3 region has the DNA TGCGCCAGCAGCCAAGATCGGACTAGCGGGAACTACGAGCAGTACTTC.

The chain uses TRBV10-3 and TRBJ2-7; D may be TRBD2 (6 bases). Trimming cost V 10 bases and J 4 bases, with 14 bases left between them. This CDR3 region has 12 residues. Per the germline V gene, CDR1 is ENHRY and CDR2 is SYGVKD. The CDR3 bases are TGTGCCACCTTAGGGAGCGGGTACGAGCAGTACTTC. Encoded protein: CATLGSGYEQYF.

The V and J genes are TRBV11-1 and TRBJ1-3, with no clear D. Trimming removed 5 bases at V and 0 bases at J, with 8 bases between. Per germline, CDR1 SGHAT and CDR2 FQDESV (reference sequence). This CDR3 has 14 residues. CDR3 in amino acids: CASSVSDSGNTIYF. The CDR3 bases are TGTGCCAGCAGCGTCAGCGACTCTGGAAACACCATATATTTT.

The chain couples TRBV9 to TRBJ2-3; perhaps TRBD1 as D (5 bases). CDR1 is SGDLS, CDR2 YYNGEE, per germline. This CDR3 contains 16 residues. The ends were cut back, 0 bases at V and 5 bases at J, with 16 bases in the middle. CDR3 protein: CASSVEGGALKDTQYF. For the CDR3, the DNA is TGTGCCAGCAGCGTAGAAGGTGGGGCGCTAAAAGATACGCAGTATTTT.

This clone was seen only once. The CDR3 DNA follows: TGTGCCAGCTCACCCCAATCAAGGGGAGAGACCCAGTACTTC. Protein: CASSPQSRGETQYF. This chain connects TRBV18 to TRBJ2-5; a possible D gene is TRBD1 (5 bases). The CDR3 sequence is 14 residues long. Germline values: CDR1 KGHSH, CDR2 LQKENI. Trimming removed 3 bases at V and 4 bases at J, with 12 bases between. Filled out from reference TRBV18 and TRBJ2-5, the complete variable domain reads NAGVMQNPRHLVRRRGQEARLRCSPMKGHSHVYWYRQLPEEGLKFMVYLQKENIIDESGMPKERFSAEFPKEGPSILRIQQVVRGDSAAYFCASSPQSRGETQYFGPGTRLLVL.

V usage is TRBV7-2 and J usage is TRBJ2-3, with 7 bases fitting TRBD2. This CDR3 spans 12 amino acids. Trimming cost V 5 bases and J 10 bases; bases outside gene matches: 6. From germline, CDR1 is SGHTA and CDR2 FQGNSA. The DNA of the CDR3 is TGTGCCAGCAGCCTCGACCGGGGGGCGCAGTATTTT. Translated: CASSLDRGAQYF.

In its sample, this clone was seen a few times. The J gene is TRBJ2-3, the V gene TRBV28, with 7 positions matching TRBD2. The CDR3 has 14 amino acids. With V trimmed by 0 bases and J by 10 bases, 7 bases remained unmatched. The germline CDR1 and CDR2 sequences are MDHEN and SYDVKM. The chain's CDR3 is CASSLWGGDKAQYF. CDR3 coding DNA: TGTGCCAGCAGTTTATGGGGAGGGGATAAAGCGCAGTATTTT.

The rearrangement uses TRBV7-3 and TRBJ2-3; unclear D gene. Germline CDR1 and CDR2: SGHTA and FQGTGA. The CDR3 loop spans 15 amino acids. V was shortened by 2 bases and J by 1 base, with 10 bases between the two germline ends. CDR3 residues: CASSLYRQGTDTQYF. CDR3 bases: TGTGCCAGCAGCTTATATAGACAAGGCACAGATACGCAGTATTTT.

In DNA form, the CDR3 reads TGTGCCACCAGCCCTAGCGGGAGTTTGAGGGAGCAGTTCTTC. It translates to CATSPSGSLREQFF. The chain has TRBV15 and TRBJ2-1, with 10 bases lining up with TRBD2. CDR3 length: 14 residues. Germline CDR1 and CDR2: LNHNV and YYDKDF (reference sequence). J gave up 10 bases and V 5 bases, and 8 bases lay outside the gene matches.

This rearrangement joins TRBV6-5 to TRBJ2-2, with D maybe TRBD2 (6 bases). Per the germline V gene, CDR1 is MNHEY and CDR2 is SVGAGI. V was pared by 6 bases and J by 7 bases, with 15 bases between. The CDR3 is 14 amino acids. CDR3 loop: CASSRGASGGELFF. As DNA, the CDR3 is TGTGCCAGCAGCCGCGGGGCCTCGGGCGGGGAGCTGTTTTTT.

The chain joins TRBV24-1 to TRBJ2-1; D not resolved. The CDR3 contains 13 residues. Germline V CDR1 and CDR2: KGHDR, SFDVKD. V was pared by 6 bases and J by 10 bases, with 15 bases between. CDR3 coding DNA: TGTGCCACCAGTCTAGAAATAACGGAGGAGCAGTTCTTC. This translates into CATSLEITEEQFF.

The CDR3 DNA reads TGCAGTGCTACTGACAGACACTACGAGCAGTACTTC. It specifies CSATDRHYEQYF. The chain couples TRBV20-1 to TRBJ2-7; perhaps TRBD1 as D (5 bases). CDR3 length: 12 amino acids. From germline, CDR1 is DFQATT and CDR2 SNEGSKA (reference sequence). Trimming shortened V by 4 bases and J by 3 bases, and 10 bases separated the two germline ends.

V gene TRBV4-2 combines with J gene TRBJ1-4; a possible D gene is TRBD1 (5 bases). The CDR3 contains 18 residues. Per germline, CDR1 LGHNA and CDR2 YNFKEQ. V was cut by 0 bases and J by 0 bases, with 14 bases left in between. CDR3 DNA: TGTGCCAGCAGCCAAGACAACCTTGCGGGGGCAACTAATGAAAAACTGTTTTTT. Translating gives CASSQDNLAGATNEKLFF.

This clone occurred once. The CDR3 sequence: CASSSAGTGGHEQYF. The CDR3 DNA reads TGTGCCAGCAGTTCCGCCGGGACAGGGGGCCACGAGCAGTACTTC. The rearrangement uses TRBV28 and TRBJ2-7; 12 bases are a match to TRBD1. Germline CDR1 MDHEN, CDR2 SYDVKM. This CDR3 contains 15 residues. Trimming at V came to 4 bases and at J to 5 bases, leaving 6 bases not matched to a gene.